Below, 12 T cell receptor beta chains from the same sample are listed, as sequenced in a study of cytomegalovirus exposure and HLA in healthy donors. Using immunoSEQ multiplex PCR, the repertoire was profiled, and TCRdb retains in-frame clones only, with some absent. The sample holds over 250,000 clones, 87% seen once. Sequenced sample: PBMCs. The receptors stem from a woman aged 25 to 39 in good health and CMV-seropositive.

The J gene is TRBJ2-3, the V gene TRBV18; 7 bases are shared with TRBD2. The ends lost 4 bases at V and 2 bases at J; junction bases unmatched: 9. CDR1 KGHSH and CDR2 LQKENI come from the germline V gene. This CDR3 contains 16 residues. The CDR3 loop reads CASSLLVAGNTDTQYF. In nucleotides, the CDR3 is TGTGCCAGCTCACTACTCGTAGCGGGCAACACAGATACGCAGTATTTT.

The chain recombines TRBV29-1 with TRBJ2-7, with D tentatively TRBD1 or TRBD2 (6 bases each). The CDR3 is made up of 11 amino acids. V lost 4 bases to trimming and J lost 5 bases, with 9 bases between them. The V gene's germline CDR1 is SQVTM and CDR2 ANQGSEA. The CDR3 loop reads CSVGGAHEQYF. The CDR3 DNA is TGCAGCGTTGGGGGGGCTCACGAGCAGTACTTC.

The chain is built from TRBV6-1 and TRBJ2-7; 10 bases align to TRBD1. The CDR3 runs to 14 residues. V was pared by 4 bases and J by 4 bases, with 4 bases of the junction left unmatched. In germline, CDR1 is MNHNS, CDR2 SASEGT. The CDR3 coding sequence is TGTGCCAGCAGTGGACAGGGGGCGCGATACGAGCAGTACTTC. Translating it yields CASSGQGARYEQYF.

This clone was seen only a few times. This chain joins TRBV27 and TRBJ2-5; D may correspond to TRBD1 or TRBD2 (6 bases each). The CDR3 totals 14 residues. Trimming pared 6 bases from V and 5 bases from J, leaving 16 bases between. Germline values: CDR1 MNHEY, CDR2 SMNVEV (reference sequence). As DNA, the CDR3 is TGTGCCAGCAGCCGATTAGGGGGGTTGGAGACCCAGTACTTC. Protein: CASSRLGGLETQYF.

This clone was found a few times. This rearrangement joins TRBV12-5 to TRBJ2-3; weak D call: TRBD1 (6 bases). The V and J ends lost 4 bases and 2 bases respectively, with 10 bases between them. CDR1 is LGHNT and CDR2 is FRNRAP in the germline V gene. CDR3 length equals 14 residues. This CDR3 is CASGSGQLTDTQYF. CDR3 nucleotides: TGTGCTAGTGGTTCCGGACAGCTCACAGATACGCAGTATTTT.

J is TRBJ1-4 and V is TRBV13, with 10 bases fitting TRBD1. V shed 5 bases, J shed 6 bases, and the junction held 3 bases outside the gene matches. The CDR3 has 14 amino acids. CDR1 and CDR2 (germline): PRHDT, FYEKMQ (reference sequence). For the CDR3, the DNA is TGTGCCAGCAGCCCGGACAGGGGGGATGAAAAACTGTTTTTT. Its protein product is CASSPDRGDEKLFF.

The chain employs TRBV7-3 and TRBJ1-2, with D hard to call. CDR3 length: 13 residues. V gave up 4 bases and J gave up 7 bases, with 13 bases separating them. Germline V gene sequence: CDR1 SGHTA, CDR2 FQGTGA. In DNA form, the CDR3 reads TGTGCCAGCAGCTCCTCGACTGGCGGTGGCTACACCTTC. Encoded protein: CASSSSTGGGYTF.

The DNA of the CDR3 is TGTGCCAGCAGTGGAACTAGCGGGAAGAGCACCGGGGAGCTGTTTTTT. This codes for CASSGTSGKSTGELFF. The chain uses TRBV6-4 and TRBJ2-2, with 10 bases fitting TRBD2. V shed 4 bases, J shed 4 bases, and the junction held 6 bases outside the gene matches. Germline V lookup: CDR1 MRHNA, CDR2 SNTAGT. The CDR3 is 16 amino acids.

The J gene is TRBJ2-7, the V gene TRBV7-6, with D possibly called TRBD1 or TRBD2 (5 bases each). Looked up from germline, CDR1 is SGHVS and CDR2 is FNYEAQ. The V gene lost 4 bases and the J gene lost 5 bases, with 21 bases spanning the gap. CDR3 length: 16 amino acids. CDR3 residues: CASSSILRDGRHEQYF. CDR3 in DNA: TGTGCCAGCAGCTCGATTCTCCGGGACGGCCGCCACGAGCAGTACTTC.

This chain uses TRBV2 with TRBJ2-4; no clear D. This CDR3 comprises 14 residues. Per germline, CDR1 SNHLY and CDR2 FYNNEI. V gave up 8 bases and J gave up 2 bases, with 13 bases separating them. CDR3 protein: CASVALFSKNIQYF. As DNA, the CDR3 is TGTGCCAGCGTTGCCCTATTCTCCAAAAACATTCAGTACTTC.

This clone was counted between two and nine times. The J gene is TRBJ2-5, the V gene TRBV19, with 7 nucleotides matching TRBD2. The CDR3 runs to 13 residues. Per the germline V gene, CDR1 is LNHDA and CDR2 is SQIVND (reference sequence). The V segment lost 7 bases and the J segment 4 bases; nucleotides outside the gene matches: 6. CDR3 amino acids: CASTGTNGETQYF. DNA of the CDR3: TGTGCCAGTACTGGGACTAATGGAGAGACCCAGTACTTC.

V gene TRBV13 combines with J gene TRBJ2-7; 8 positions agree with TRBD2. CDR3 length: 16 residues. Germline V gives CDR1 PRHDT, CDR2 FYEKMQ (reference sequence). J lost 3 bases, V lost 1 base, and 8 bases had no gene match. Here the CDR3 DNA reads TGTGCCAGCAGCTTAGACGCAGGGACTAGGGGCTACGAGCAGTACTTC. It translates to CASSLDAGTRGYEQYF.